This passage covers 16 T cell receptor beta chains from one sample sequenced in a study of blood T cell repertoires in COVID-19. The assay was immunoSEQ multiplex PCR, and TCRdb's table has in-frame clones only and misses some. The sample carries around 250,000 clones, about 82% recorded once. Sample: PBMCs or T cells enriched from blood (not recorded which). The receptors originated from a woman aged 45 to 65 who had recovered from COVID-19.

This clone has a handful of counts. J is TRBJ1-2 and V is TRBV11-2, with TRBD1 as a possible D gene (5 bases). This CDR3 is 15 amino acids long. The V gene lost 0 bases and the J gene lost 5 bases, with 13 bases spanning the gap. The V gene's germline CDR1 is SGHAT and CDR2 FQNNGV. CDR3 DNA: TGTGCCAGCAGCTTAGAGATGGCAGGGATGTATGGCTACACCTTC. This translates into CASSLEMAGMYGYTF.

This clone has just a few counts. The genes are TRBV19 and TRBJ1-5, with a weak D call TRBD1 (5 bases). Trimming removed 7 bases at V and 5 bases at J, with 15 bases between. CDR1 and CDR2 from the germline V gene are LNHDA and SQIVND (reference sequence). The CDR3 is 14 amino acids. This CDR3 reads CASTDNGGHQPQHF. The CDR3 coding sequence is TGTGCCAGTACGGACAACGGGGGTCATCAGCCCCAGCATTTT. The full variable domain, completed using reference TRBV19 and TRBJ1-5, is DGGITQSPKYLFRKEGQNVTLSCEQNLNHDAMYWYRQDPGQGLRLIYYSQIVNDFQKGDIAEGYSVSREKKESFPLTVTSAQKNPTAFYLCASTDNGGHQPQHFGDGTRLSIL.

The rearrangement uses TRBV6-6 and TRBJ2-7; 7 nucleotides line up with TRBD1. Trimming took 0 bases from V and 7 from J; bases not matched to a gene: 3. Germline CDR1 reads MNHNY; CDR2 reads SVGAGI (reference sequence). The CDR3 extends over 13 amino acids. The CDR3 reads CASSYSKQGEQYF. CDR3 bases: TGTGCCAGCAGTTACTCGAAACAGGGGGAGCAGTACTTC.

This sequence joins TRBV9 and TRBJ2-2; 7 nucleotides line up with TRBD2. The V and J ends lost 1 base and 2 bases, in that order; junction bases with no gene match: 5. The germline V gene encodes CDR1 SGDLS and CDR2 YYNGEE. The CDR3 totals 16 residues. CDR3 in amino acids: CASSVSTGGNTGELFF. As DNA, the CDR3 is TGTGCCAGCAGCGTATCGACGGGAGGCAACACCGGGGAGCTGTTTTTT.

The chain links TRBV5-4 to TRBJ1-3; 7 bases line up with TRBD1. This CDR3 is 15 amino acids long. Per germline, CDR1 SGHNT and CDR2 YYREEE (reference sequence). The ends lost 3 bases at V and 4 bases at J; junction bases unmatched: 7. In DNA, the CDR3 is TGTGCCAGCAGCTGGACAGGAGGGTCCGGAAACACCATATATTTT. Protein sequence: CASSWTGGSGNTIYF.

The J gene is TRBJ1-5, the V gene TRBV2, with unresolved D. CDR1 and CDR2 (germline): SNHLY, FYNNEI. The CDR3 has 16 amino acids. Deletions cut 7 bases from V and 5 bases from J, with 21 bases between. The CDR3 DNA follows: TGTGCCAGCACCCCGAGGAGGATAGCTGTTGATCAGCCCCAGCATTTT. This gives the protein CASTPRRIAVDQPQHF.

The CDR3 spells CASSLVGAMMNTEAFF. For the CDR3, the DNA is TGTGCCAGCAGTTTAGTGGGGGCCATGATGAACACTGAAGCTTTCTTT. The V call is TRBV27, the J call TRBJ1-1; D may be TRBD1 (6 bases). In germline, CDR1 is MNHEY, CDR2 SMNVEV (reference sequence). CDR3 length: 16 amino acids. Trimming cost V 2 bases and J 0 bases, with 13 bases left between them.

The chain uses TRBV4-3 and TRBJ1-5, with unresolved D. Trimming removed 0 bases at V and 1 base at J, with 13 bases between. The CDR3 consists of 17 residues. Per the germline V gene, CDR1 is LGHNA and CDR2 is YSLEER. The CDR3 loop is CASSQDASGWSNQPQHF. The CDR3 DNA reads TGCGCCAGCAGCCAAGATGCTTCAGGTTGGAGCAATCAGCCCCAGCATTTT.

V gene TRBV11-2 combines with J gene TRBJ2-7; D is perhaps TRBD1 (6 bases). V lost 4 bases and J 2 bases, leaving 12 bases between the germline ends. Germline V gene lookup returns CDR1 SGHAT and CDR2 FQNNGV. The CDR3 sequence is 14 residues long. The CDR3 loop is CASSSNRVPYEQYF. In nucleotides, the CDR3 is TGTGCCAGCAGCTCTAACAGGGTACCCTACGAGCAGTACTTC.

V gene TRBV19 combines with J gene TRBJ1-1; tentatively, D is TRBD1 (6 bases). From germline, CDR1 is LNHDA and CDR2 SQIVND (reference sequence). V was pared by 1 base and J by 4 bases, with 10 bases between. This CDR3 is built from 14 residues. The CDR3: CASSIGGTFTEAFF. The CDR3 region has the DNA TGTGCCAGTAGTATAGGGGGGACATTCACTGAAGCTTTCTTT.

The chain is built from TRBV7-9 and TRBJ2-5; possibly TRBD1 for D (5 bases). CDR3 length: 14 residues. Trimming removed 2 bases at V and 5 bases at J, with 12 bases between. Germline V gene lookup returns CDR1 SEHNR and CDR2 FQNEAQ (reference sequence). CDR3 loop: CASSLRGIEETQYF. DNA of the CDR3: TGTGCCAGCAGCTTAAGGGGCATCGAGGAGACCCAGTACTTC.

The chain joins TRBV4-3 to TRBJ1-2; no clear D. Between the trimmed V and J ends, which lost 0 bases and 8 bases, there was a span of 13 bases. The CDR3 loop spans 14 amino acids. Germline CDR1 LGHNA, CDR2 YSLEER. Written as DNA, the CDR3 is TGCGCCAGCAGCCAAGAGGCCCAAACCTTGGGCTACACCTTC. Translating it yields CASSQEAQTLGYTF.

The chain carries TRBV7-3 and TRBJ2-1; TRBD2 agrees at 10 bases. The V and J ends lost 4 bases and 0 bases, in that order; junction bases with no gene match: 15. The CDR3 sequence is 20 residues long. CDR1 and CDR2 (germline): SGHTA, FQGTGA. The DNA of the CDR3 is TGTGCCAGCAGCTACTGGAGAAGCGGGAGGGCGAGCGGCTCCTACAATGAGCAGTTCTTC. Translation: CASSYWRSGRASGSYNEQFF.

Only a few counts were recorded for this clone. The chain combines TRBV6-2 or TRBV6-3 with TRBJ1-5; 9 bases align to TRBD1. This CDR3 is 15 amino acids long. Germline V lookup: CDR1 MNHEY, CDR2 SVGEGT. Germline trimming cut 1 base from V and 7 bases from J; bases unmatched to any gene: 5. The CDR3 loop is CASSYFRDRVQPQHF. The CDR3 region has the DNA TGTGCCAGCAGTTACTTCCGGGACAGGGTGCAGCCCCAGCATTTT.

The chain links TRBV28 to TRBJ1-5; no firm D call. Germline V lookup: CDR1 MDHEN, CDR2 SYDVKM. The CDR3 is made up of 15 amino acids. V was shortened by 6 bases and J by 3 bases, with 15 bases between the two germline ends. The CDR3 region is CASSPASRSNQPQHF. As DNA, the CDR3 is TGTGCCAGCAGCCCGGCGAGCAGGTCCAATCAGCCCCAGCATTTT.

V gene TRBV5-1 combines with J gene TRBJ2-5; weak D call: TRBD1 (6 bases). Germline CDR1 and CDR2: SGHRS and YFSETQ. This CDR3 is 15 amino acids long. Trimming took off 4 bases at V and 2 bases at J, with 15 bases between the two ends. The CDR3 protein is CASSPELRGQETQYF. CDR3 in DNA: TGCGCCAGCAGCCCCGAATTAAGGGGGCAAGAGACCCAGTACTTC.